This T cell receptor beta chain was documented in a study of shared clonotypes between healthy human individuals. Study-wide results and limits: Larger richness was generally estimated for naive than memory subsets.

From germline, CDR1 is SEHNR and CDR2 FQNEAQ (reference sequence). V gave up 7 bases and J gave up 1 base, with 14 bases separating them. The CDR3 is 15 residues long. Assay used: immunoSEQ multiplex PCR; TCRdb lists only in-frame clones, some missing. The table includes approximately 530,000 clones, approximately 94% detected once. Division of CD4+ cells produced a CD45RA+ naive subset and a CD45RA-negative memory subset. About this clone: What it binds is not known.

The rearrangement links TRBV7-9 to TRBJ2-1; D is possibly TRBD2 (5 bases). Input material: naive CD4+ T cells sorted from blood. Subset in this sample: CD45RA+ positively selected. The TCR sequence derives from a woman in her thirties in good health. CDR3 coding DNA: TGTGCCAGCATCCAATCGGGGAGTTCCTACAATGAGCAGTTCTTC. Amino acid sequence: CASIQSGSSYNEQFF.